These 5 T cell receptor beta chains were sequenced from one sample in a study of blood T cell repertoires in COVID-19. TCRdb keeps only in-frame clones here, not all; method: immunoSEQ multiplex PCR. The table has about 110,000 clones, around 90% seen once. The sample taken for sequencing was peripheral blood. The receptors derive from a woman between 50 and 59 years old with acute or convalescent COVID-19.

Here the CDR3 reads CASSFRGGATNEKLFF. CDR3 in DNA: TGTGCCAGCAGCTTTCGAGGGGGGGCAACTAATGAAAAACTGTTTTTT. The rearrangement uses TRBV7-2 and TRBJ1-4, with D possibly matching TRBD1 (6 bases). From germline, CDR1 is SGHTA and CDR2 FQGNSA. The CDR3 runs 16 residues. V was trimmed by 3 bases and J by 0 bases, leaving 11 bases between them.

This rearrangement joins TRBV5-6 to TRBJ2-7; 11 bases are a match to TRBD2. CDR3 length equals 16 residues. The trim removed 4 bases at V and 6 bases at J, leaving 12 bases unmatched. Germline V gene sequence: CDR1 SGHDT, CDR2 YYEEEE. CDR3 nucleotides: TGTGCCAGCAGCCTACGAGCCGGGACTAGCGGCCGCGAGCAGTACTTC. This gives the protein CASSLRAGTSGREQYF.

This chain joins TRBV19 and TRBJ1-1; D gene uncertain. The CDR3 is 12 residues long. Trimming left V 1 base short and J 6 bases short, with 6 bases between. Germline-derived CDR1 and CDR2 are LNHDA and SQIVND (reference sequence). DNA for the CDR3: TGTGCCAGTAGTATAGGAGTGGCTGAAGCTTTCTTT. Protein sequence: CASSIGVAEAFF.

The V and J genes are TRBV2 and TRBJ2-5, with 8 bases that match TRBD2. With V trimmed by 6 bases and J by 2 bases, 11 bases remained unmatched. The germline CDR1 and CDR2 sequences are SNHLY and FYNNEI. The CDR3 has 16 amino acids. The CDR3 sequence is CASRDGSGGRQETQYF. DNA for the CDR3: TGTGCCAGCAGGGACGGAAGCGGGGGACGACAAGAGACCCAGTACTTC.

The J gene is TRBJ2-7, the V gene TRBV7-2; 7 bases agree with TRBD1. Per the germline V gene, CDR1 is SGHTA and CDR2 is FQGNSA. The CDR3 is 17 amino acids. Losses at the gene ends were 5 bases for V and 1 base for J; bases not matched to a gene: 14. DNA for the CDR3: TGTGCCAGCAGCCCCCAAGCCTTGACAGGGCCGTCCTACGAGCAGTACTTC. Its protein is CASSPQALTGPSYEQYF.